This TCR beta chain stems from a study of T cells in Graves' hyperthyroidism and ophthalmopathy. Study-level background: Peripheral blood draws took place at initial diagnosis, ahead of any treatment.

This clonotype was counted many times. RNA transcripts were the template for amplifying TCR beta CDR3 regions. TCR CDR3 underwent first-round RT-PCR with the HTBI primer set. TCRdb processed the multiplex PCR reads anew with MiXCR; each CDR3 protein has one entry. The profile covers 300,000 to 400,000 distinct CDR3 sequences, with roughly 14% appearing a single time and roughly 11% taken by the ten largest. Hyperthyroidism patients were newly diagnosed, had disease duration under 2 months, and were aged 18 to 65 years. The sample taken for sequencing was blood. The TCR comes from a woman in her fifties or sixties with Graves' hyperthyroidism.

CDR3 DNA sequence: TGTGCCAGCAGCCAAGGTATCGAGGGGGAGCTGTTTTTT. Its protein is CASSQGIEGELFF. The chain combines TRBV3-1 with TRBJ2-2; D ambiguous. Germline V gene sequence: CDR1 LGHDT, CDR2 YNNKEL (reference sequence). V lost 1 base and J 8 bases, leaving 8 bases between the germline ends. This CDR3 contains 13 residues.